These T cell receptor beta chains were read from a single sample in a study of T cells in Graves' hyperthyroidism and ophthalmopathy. Via MiXCR, TCRdb re-called the multiplex PCR reads, giving one row per CDR3 protein. The sample contains roughly 700,000 distinct CDR3 sequences, 12% to 15% of which appear only once. The sequenced material came from blood. These receptors were obtained from a woman aged 18-29 years with Graves' hyperthyroidism. Each CDR3 is given without its conserved first and last residue. Fields, in order: D gene, V gene, clone size, CDR3 protein. The D gene is left open where the match is weak. Some rows mark clone size as missing; the rest say once, few, many or name a class of expanded clone.

- | TRBV7-6 | many | ASSSREGGNSPLH
- | TRBV29-1 | few | SGTPGALETQY
TRBD1 | TRBV11-2 | many | ASSSRQGYSYNEQF
TRBD1 | TRBV2 | many | ASSEVNFGQAYEQY
- | TRBV6-2/TRBV6-3 | many | ASSPDGYNQPQH
- | TRBV7-3 | few | ASSQPYGQQF
- | TRBV19 | - | ASSTRDPVYEQY
- | TRBV28 | - | ASSLGTWGEKLF
TRBD1 | TRBV18 | many | ASSTQGADQPQH
- | TRBV30 | - | AWSVRGPEQY
TRBD1 | TRBV3-1 | many | ASSQARTGGHEQY
- | TRBV20-1 | - | SARDLGVGDQPQH
- | TRBV20-1 | - | SAAPGYTGELF
TRBD1 | TRBV7-2 | many | ASSRFRGHEQY
TRBD2 | TRBV6-5 | few | ASSYGREGFVTGELF
TRBD1 | TRBV6-1 | few | ASSRGTGSYGYT
- | TRBV6-1 | many | ASSSGSTGSGNTIY
TRBD1 | TRBV6-2/TRBV6-3 | many | ASSYAALRGRNTEAF
- | TRBV7-9 | few | ASSVSPGVLSGNTIY
- | TRBV4-1 | - | ASSQDPGQPQH
TRBD2 | TRBV6-1 | - | ASSPIPRLAGVYEQY
- | TRBV27 | few | ASSSYIYGSGVTDTQY
TRBD1 | TRBV14 | - | ASSQLRQGKAGELF
TRBD1 | TRBV20-1 | many | SASGTGDSYNEQF
- | TRBV10-3 | many | AISELGTPQGKLTYNEQF
- | TRBV6-1 | few | ASSPSGQNNEQF
- | TRBV7-9 | many | ASSEKVGTGYNEQF